The 7 T cell receptor beta chains below were found in one sample sequenced in a study of blood T cell repertoires in COVID-19. Using immunoSEQ multiplex PCR, the repertoire was profiled, and TCRdb retains in-frame clones only, with some absent. This table holds fewer than 200,000 clones, 60% to 80% found once. Sequenced sample: peripheral blood. Source of these receptors: a man between 70 and 80 years old with acute or convalescent COVID-19.

The chain employs TRBV10-3 and TRBJ2-3; TRBD2 matches 8 bases. The CDR3 is 18 amino acids. Germline trimming cut 4 bases from V and 1 base from J; bases unmatched to any gene: 13. The germline V gene encodes CDR1 ENHRY and CDR2 SYGVKD. The CDR3 coding sequence is TGTGCCATCAGTGTTCAGATCGGACTAGCTATGGGCACAGATACGCAGTATTTT. This translates into CAISVQIGLAMGTDTQYF.

The chain uses TRBV12-3 or TRBV12-4 and TRBJ1-5, with a weak D call TRBD1 (5 bases). The ends were cut back, 3 bases at V and 5 bases at J, with 8 bases in the middle. The CDR3 is 13 residues long. DNA of the CDR3: TGTGCCAGCAGTTTGTGGGGCGATCAGCCCCAGCATTTT. Translating gives CASSLWGDQPQHF.

This clone was counted at least ten times. This rearrangement joins TRBV20-1 to TRBJ2-7; no definite D call. In germline, CDR1 is DFQATT, CDR2 SNEGSKA (reference sequence). Trimming took off 3 bases at V and 5 bases at J, with 11 bases between the two ends. There are 12 residues in the CDR3. The CDR3 sequence is CSASPQINEQYF. DNA of the CDR3: TGCAGTGCTAGTCCACAGATAAACGAGCAGTACTTC.

The V gene is TRBV11-3, the J gene TRBJ1-1; a possible D gene is TRBD1 (6 bases). This CDR3 is built from 15 residues. V was trimmed by 5 bases and J by 1 base, leaving 14 bases between them. Germline CDR1 is SGHNT and CDR2 is YENEEA. The CDR3 loop is CASSLGGAANTEAFF. CDR3 sequence (DNA): TGTGCCAGCAGCCTCGGGGGGGCGGCGAACACTGAAGCTTTCTTT.

The genes are TRBV6-5 and TRBJ1-5; 8 bases are a match to TRBD1. V trimming: 4 bases; J trimming: 8 bases; junction bases outside the gene matches: 4. The CDR3 has 13 residues. CDR1 and CDR2 from the germline V gene are MNHEY and SVGAGI. The CDR3 loop reads CASSFDRGEPQHF. In DNA, the CDR3 is TGTGCCAGCAGTTTTGACAGGGGAGAGCCCCAGCATTTT.

V gene TRBV6-5 combines with J gene TRBJ1-1, with D hard to call. The germline V gene encodes CDR1 MNHEY and CDR2 SVGAGI. This CDR3 contains 13 residues. V was pared by 0 bases and J by 10 bases, with 12 bases between. CDR3 DNA: TGTGCCAGCAGTTACTCGATAGCGGAGGGAGCTTTCTTT. This gives the protein CASSYSIAEGAFF.

This rearrangement joins TRBV21-1 to TRBJ1-2. TRBV21-1 is a pseudogene locus. CDR3 length: 13 residues. CDR3 in DNA: TGTGCCAGCAGCAAGTGCACCCGGAGTGGCTACACCTTC. This codes for CASSKCTRSGYTF.